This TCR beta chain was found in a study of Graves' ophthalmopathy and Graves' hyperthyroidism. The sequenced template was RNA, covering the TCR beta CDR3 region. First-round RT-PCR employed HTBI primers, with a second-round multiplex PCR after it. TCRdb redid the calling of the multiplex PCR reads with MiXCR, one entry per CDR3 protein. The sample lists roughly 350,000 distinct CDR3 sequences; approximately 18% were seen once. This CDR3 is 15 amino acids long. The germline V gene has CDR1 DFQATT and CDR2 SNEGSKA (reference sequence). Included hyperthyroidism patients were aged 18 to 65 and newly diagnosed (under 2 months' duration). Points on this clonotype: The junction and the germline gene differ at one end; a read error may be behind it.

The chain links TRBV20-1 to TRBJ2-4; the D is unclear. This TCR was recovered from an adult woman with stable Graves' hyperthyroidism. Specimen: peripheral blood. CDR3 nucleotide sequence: TGCAGTGCTAGTCCCCCGGTGTCGCAGGTGAACATTAAGTACTTC. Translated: CSASPPVSQVNIKYF.